The TCR beta chain under discussion was sequenced for a study of T cell clones after liver transplantation. Background on the study: A pre-transplant mixed lymphocyte reaction with TCRbeta sequencing defined graft-donor-reactive clones followed in post-transplant blood. Without induction therapy, subjects received standard immunosuppression until 12-24 months post-transplant.

Produced via immunoSEQ multiplex PCR; TCRdb's table is partial and in-frame only. The data hold about 120,000 clones, with less than 95% observed a single time. The CDR3 sequence is 15 residues long. CDR1 is SGHRS and CDR2 is YFSETQ in the germline V gene. Trimming removed 4 bases from V and 8 bases from J; junction bases left unmatched: 8. This sequence was found in a human patient who received a liver transplant. Some T cells may originate from the graft donor. The chain combines TRBV5-1 with TRBJ1-4; TRBD1 matches at 10 bases. The sample consisted of CD4+ T cells from blood, taken 12 months after liver transplant. Here the CDR3 reads CASSGTGQGREKLFF. In nucleotides, the CDR3 is TGCGCCAGCAGCGGAACGGGACAGGGGAGGGAAAAACTGTTTTTT.